The 29 T cell receptor beta chains given below trace back to one sample, sequenced in a study of Graves' ophthalmopathy and Graves' hyperthyroidism. Transcripts of RNA were the source for amplifying TCR beta CDR3 regions. An opening RT-PCR round employed HTBI primers and preceded a second-round multiplex PCR. Each CDR3 protein gets one entry after TCRdb re-called the multiplex PCR reads with MiXCR. The sample lists over a million distinct CDR3 sequences, approximately 35% seen once, with approximately 12% in the top ten. The sample taken for sequencing was peripheral blood or thyroid tissue (not recorded which). The receptors originated from an adult man with Graves' hyperthyroidism.

This clonotype appeared many times. V is TRBV7-9 and J is TRBJ1-6; 9 bases agree with TRBD1. The CDR3 runs to 15 residues. V gave up 3 bases and J gave up 10 bases; unmatched junction bases: 7. Germline values: CDR1 SEHNR, CDR2 FQNEAQ (reference sequence). The CDR3 sequence is CASSFSRDRASPLHF. The DNA of the CDR3 is TGTGCCAGCAGCTTCTCCCGGGACAGGGCCTCACCCCTCCACTTT.

This clonotype was picked up many times. The rearrangement joins TRBV7-2 to TRBJ2-5; D uncertain. This CDR3 is built from 15 residues. Germline loops: CDR1 SGHTA, CDR2 FQGNSA. The V and J ends lost 0 bases and 5 bases respectively, with 13 bases between them. CDR3 amino acids: CASSLAAARPETQYF. DNA of the CDR3: TGTGCCAGCAGCTTAGCGGCCGCCCGCCCGGAGACCCAGTACTTC.

The chain carries TRBV5-4 and TRBJ1-1; D not resolved. Germline-derived CDR1 and CDR2 are SGHNT and YYREEE (reference sequence). The V end lost 1 base, the J end lost 0 bases, and 10 bases lay between the germline ends. CDR3 length: 15 amino acids. CDR3 residues: CASSLSLFMNTEAFF. As DNA, the CDR3 is TGTGCCAGCAGCTTGTCGCTATTTATGAACACTGAAGCTTTCTTT. Using reference TRBV5-4 and TRBJ1-1 for the parts outside the CDR3, the full variable domain is ETGVTQSPTHLIKTRGQQVTLRCSSQSGHNTVSWYQQALGQGPQFIFQYYREEENGRGNFPPRFSGLQFPNYSSELNVNALELDDSALYLCASSLSLFMNTEAFFGQGTRLTVV.

This clonotype came up many times. This chain uses TRBV7-2 with TRBJ2-5, with D hard to call. The V gene's germline CDR1 is SGHTA and CDR2 FQGNSA. V lost 5 bases, J lost 3 bases, and 10 bases lay in between. The CDR3 covers 13 residues. The CDR3 loop reads CASSLQREETQYF. CDR3 bases: TGTGCCAGCAGCCTACAAAGGGAAGAGACCCAGTACTTC.

The gene calls are TRBV20-1 and TRBJ2-3, with 9 bases aligning to TRBD1. The CDR3 loop spans 16 amino acids. Germline V gene lookup returns CDR1 DFQATT and CDR2 SNEGSKA (reference sequence). With V trimmed by 1 base and J by 0 bases, 5 bases remained unmatched. In nucleotides, the CDR3 is TGCAGTGCTAGAGCGGGGACAGGGATTAGCACAGATACGCAGTATTTT. As protein: CSARAGTGISTDTQYF.

This clonotype has ten or more counts. The chain employs TRBV10-3 and TRBJ1-6; D may be TRBD1 (6 bases). The CDR3 runs to 15 residues. CDR1 is ENHRY, CDR2 SYGVKD, per germline. Trimming took 3 bases from V and 6 from J, leaving 12 bases between them. Here the CDR3 reads CAISEGGAANSPLHF. In nucleotides, the CDR3 is TGTGCCATCAGTGAAGGGGGAGCAGCTAATTCACCCCTCCACTTT.

The rearrangement links TRBV7-8 to TRBJ2-5; 7 bases line up with TRBD1. The V and J ends lost 8 bases and 5 bases, in that order; junction bases with no gene match: 8. Looked up from germline, CDR1 is SGHVS and CDR2 is FQNEAQ. The CDR3 spans 13 residues. CDR3 sequence (DNA): TGTGCCAGCTCACGCTCGACAGGGGAGACCCAGTACTTC. It yields the protein CASSRSTGETQYF.

The chain carries TRBV20-1 and TRBJ2-7; 7 bases fit TRBD2. The CDR3 loop spans 14 amino acids. Germline assignment: CDR1 DFQATT and CDR2 SNEGSKA (reference sequence). V shed 6 bases and J 6 bases; nucleotides not matched to a gene: 14. CDR3 sequence: CSASGVALRGEQYF. The CDR3, as DNA: TGCAGTGCCAGCGGGGTGGCCCTCCGGGGCGAGCAGTACTTC.

CDR3 nucleotide sequence: TGTGCCAGCAGTCCAACAGAGAGGGGAGAGACCCAGTACTTC. Residues: CASSPTERGETQYF. The gene calls are TRBV6-5 and TRBJ2-5, with D possibly called TRBD1 or TRBD2 (5 bases each). The germline CDR1 and CDR2 sequences are MNHEY and SVGAGI. V was trimmed by 5 bases and J by 4 bases, leaving 14 bases between them. The CDR3 covers 14 residues.

At least ten counts were recorded for this clonotype. The chain links TRBV7-3 to TRBJ1-6; 8 bases are shared with TRBD1. In germline, CDR1 is SGHTA, CDR2 FQGTGA. The CDR3 runs to 14 residues. J gave up 10 bases and V 4 bases, and 6 bases lay outside the gene matches. The CDR3 loop is CASSSDRGTSPLHF. CDR3 in DNA: TGTGCCAGCAGCTCCGACAGGGGAACGTCACCCCTCCACTTT.

A remark on this clonotype: With a much larger clone just one base away, this may be a read error. The rearrangement links TRBV5-1 to TRBJ2-5; D is ambiguous. Germline V gene lookup returns CDR1 SGHRS and CDR2 YFSETQ. The CDR3 extends over 13 amino acids. Trimming stripped 6 bases from V and 2 bases from J, with 11 bases between. CDR3 DNA sequence: TGCGCCAGCACCCTTAGTTTACAAGAGACCCAGTACTTC. Translating it yields CASTLSLQETQYF. Variable domain in full (rest from reference TRBV5-1 and TRBJ2-5): KAGVTQTPRYLIKTRGQQVTLSCSPISGHRSVSWYQQTPGQGLQFLFEYFSETQRNKGNFPGRFSGRQFSNSRSEMNVSTLELGDSALYLCASTLSLQETQYFGPGTRLLVL.

This clonotype occurred many times. The chain has TRBV6-5 and TRBJ1-3, with D possibly TRBD1 on 5 matching bases. Deletions cut 5 bases from V and 0 bases from J, with 11 bases between. The germline V gene has CDR1 MNHEY and CDR2 SVGAGI. CDR3 length: 15 amino acids. The CDR3 bases are TGTGCCAGCAGTCCGGGACGGCTCTCTGGAAACACCATATATTTT. Encoded protein: CASSPGRLSGNTIYF.

The table lists this clonotype with many counts. The chain recombines TRBV5-1 with TRBJ1-5; tentatively, D is TRBD1 (6 bases). Trimming took 0 bases from V and 0 from J, leaving 13 bases between them. Germline loops: CDR1 SGHRS, CDR2 YFSETQ. The CDR3 is made up of 17 amino acids. The CDR3 region has the DNA TGCGCCAGCAGCTTGGGTGCAGGGGCTTATAGCAATCAGCCCCAGCATTTT. Protein: CASSLGAGAYSNQPQHF.

The DNA of the CDR3 is TGTGCCTGGAGCACAGGCTCAGGTCAGCCCCAGCATTTT. Protein: CAWSTGSGQPQHF. The rearrangement links TRBV30 to TRBJ1-5, with D perhaps TRBD1 (5 bases). Trimming took off 3 bases at V and 6 bases at J, with 12 bases between the two ends. CDR3 size: 13 residues. The V gene's germline CDR1 is GTSNPN and CDR2 SVGIG (reference sequence).

Ten or more counts support this clonotype. The chain couples TRBV12-3 or TRBV12-4 to TRBJ1-1; D might be TRBD1 (6 bases). Deletions cut 9 bases from V and 4 bases from J, with 12 bases between. The CDR3 is 12 residues long. The chain's CDR3 is CASYRASTEAFF. The CDR3 nucleotides are TGTGCCAGTTACAGGGCTAGCACTGAAGCTTTCTTT.

This clonotype was counted between two and nine times. The chain is built from TRBV12-3 or TRBV12-4 and TRBJ1-5; tentatively, D is TRBD1 (6 bases). This CDR3 is 16 amino acids long. V shed 5 bases and J shed 0 bases, with 14 bases lying between them. CDR3 in amino acids: CASSHDRSNSNQPQHF. The CDR3 nucleotides read TGTGCCAGCAGTCACGACAGGAGTAATAGCAATCAGCCCCAGCATTTT.

This clonotype was found once. This rearrangement joins TRBV9 to TRBJ1-5; D call uncertain. The CDR3 is 13 amino acids. V lost 3 bases and J 7 bases, leaving 11 bases between the germline ends. Germline V lookup: CDR1 SGDLS, CDR2 YYNGEE. CDR3 residues: CASSERRGQPQHF. DNA for the CDR3: TGTGCCAGCAGCGAAAGACGTGGGCAGCCCCAGCATTTT.

This chain uses TRBV29-1 with TRBJ1-2, with 8 bases identical to TRBD1. Per the germline V gene, CDR1 is SQVTM and CDR2 is ANQGSEA. The CDR3 extends over 12 amino acids. The J segment lost 7 bases and the V segment lost 6 bases, leaving 7 bases of the junction unmatched. CDR3 DNA sequence: TGCAGCGTAGCCGGGACAGGTCGTGGCTACACCTTC. Translating it yields CSVAGTGRGYTF.

The chain combines TRBV11-2 with TRBJ1-2; 7 bases fit TRBD1. Germline lookup yields CDR1 SGHAT and CDR2 FQNNGV. This CDR3 has 14 amino acids. Trimming took 6 bases from V and 5 from J; bases not matched to a gene: 9. The CDR3 here is CASRPRTGGYGYTF. The CDR3 bases are TGTGCCAGCAGACCCAGGACAGGCGGATATGGCTACACCTTC.

The CDR3 coding sequence is TGTGCCAGCAGAACTCCGCAGGCCGGTGAAAAACTGTTTTTT. Amino acid sequence: CASRTPQAGEKLFF. The chain is built from TRBV6-1 and TRBJ1-4; no firm D call. Trimming removed 6 bases from V and 7 bases from J, with 15 bases in between. Per the germline V gene, CDR1 is MNHNS and CDR2 is SASEGT. CDR3 length: 14 residues.

The chain uses TRBV14 and TRBJ1-3; possible D gene TRBD1, 6 bases. The CDR3 is 15 residues long. CDR1 is SGHDN, CDR2 FVKESK, per germline. Trimming removed 4 bases at V and 4 bases at J, with 14 bases between. The CDR3 region has the DNA TGTGCCAGCAGCCCGGAGGGGGGCCCCGGAAACACCATATATTTT. Protein product: CASSPEGGPGNTIYF.

The rearrangement joins TRBV28 to TRBJ2-5, with 8 bases identical to TRBD1. The CDR3 runs to 17 residues. The trim removed 4 bases at V and 5 bases at J, leaving 15 bases unmatched. CDR1 and CDR2 (germline): MDHEN, SYDVKM. The CDR3 bases are TGTGCCAGCAGTTACCTCCAGGGGGCGCAGACGGTTGAGACCCAGTACTTC. It translates to CASSYLQGAQTVETQYF.

This clonotype was seen many times. The V call is TRBV15, the J call TRBJ2-2; 7 positions match TRBD2. Germline lookup yields CDR1 LNHNV and CDR2 YYDKDF (reference sequence). The CDR3 has 15 amino acids. V lost 5 bases, J lost 4 bases, and 7 bases stayed unmatched. The CDR3 region has the DNA TGTGCCACCAGCGGATCTAGCGGTATCACCGGGGAGCTGTTTTTT. Its protein product is CATSGSSGITGELFF.

This clonotype has only a few counts. This chain links TRBV2 with TRBJ2-5; 7 nucleotides agree with TRBD2. The CDR3 sequence is 19 residues long. Germline CDR1 and CDR2: SNHLY and FYNNEI. V dropped 1 base and J dropped 3; count of bases not matched to a gene: 17. Written as DNA, the CDR3 is TGTGCCAGCAGTGAAGATCTAGGTTGGGTGGCGGGGGTGAAAGAGACCCAGTACTTC. Its protein product is CASSEDLGWVAGVKETQYF.

Remarks on this clonotype: The conserved final phenylalanine or tryptophan is absent from the CDR3, which likely points to a read error. The chain has TRBV7-2 and TRBJ1-6, with D unclear. There are 15 residues in the CDR3. The germline CDR1 and CDR2 sequences are SGHTA and FQGNSA. Trimming left V 1 base short and J 1 base short, with 5 bases between. This CDR3 reads CASSLGESYNSPLHL. For the CDR3, the DNA is TGTGCCAGCAGCTTAGGGGAGTCCTATAATTCACCCCTCCACCTT.

The V and J genes are TRBV20-1 and TRBJ1-6; 9 positions agree with TRBD1. CDR3 length equals 13 residues. Germline CDR1 and CDR2: DFQATT and SNEGSKA (reference sequence). V shed 5 bases and J 10 bases; nucleotides not matched to a gene: 6. The CDR3 reads CSALGQGQSPLHF. DNA of the CDR3: TGCAGTGCTTTGGGACAGGGCCAATCACCCCTCCACTTT.

Regarding this clonotype: This sequence may be a read error, since a much larger clone differs from it by one base. V is TRBV19 and J is TRBJ2-2; no firm D call. V was pared by 2 bases and J by 6 bases, with 4 bases between. This CDR3 has 12 amino acids. The V gene's germline CDR1 is LNHDA and CDR2 SQIVND (reference sequence). The CDR3 region is CASSIYPGELFF. The CDR3 DNA sequence: TGTGCCAGTAGTATATATCCCGGGGAGCTGTTTTTT.

This chain uses TRBV7-2 with TRBJ1-1, with 8 bases that match TRBD1. The CDR3 has 15 amino acids. V was clipped by 3 bases and J by 5 bases; unmatched bases: 8. The germline V gene encodes CDR1 SGHTA and CDR2 FQGNSA. The CDR3 loop reads CASSLGYRGRTEAFF. DNA of the CDR3: TGTGCCAGCAGCTTGGGCTACAGGGGGAGGACTGAAGCTTTCTTT. The entire variable domain, with the rest obtained from reference TRBV7-2 and TRBJ1-1, is as follows: GAGVSQSPSNKVTEKGKDVELRCDPISGHTALYWYRQSLGQGLEFLIYFQGNSAPDKSGLPSDRFSAERTGGSVSTLTIQRTQQEDSAVYLCASSLGYRGRTEAFFGQGTRLTVV.

The genes are TRBV29-1 and TRBJ1-6; D perhaps matches TRBD1 (5 bases). Germline assignment: CDR1 SQVTM and CDR2 ANQGSEA. This CDR3 is 14 amino acids long. V lost 6 bases, J lost 9 bases, and 18 bases lay in between. CDR3 sequence reads: CSVQGAGNGSPLHF. As DNA, the CDR3 is TGCAGCGTCCAAGGGGCAGGGAATGGTTCACCCCTCCACTTT.